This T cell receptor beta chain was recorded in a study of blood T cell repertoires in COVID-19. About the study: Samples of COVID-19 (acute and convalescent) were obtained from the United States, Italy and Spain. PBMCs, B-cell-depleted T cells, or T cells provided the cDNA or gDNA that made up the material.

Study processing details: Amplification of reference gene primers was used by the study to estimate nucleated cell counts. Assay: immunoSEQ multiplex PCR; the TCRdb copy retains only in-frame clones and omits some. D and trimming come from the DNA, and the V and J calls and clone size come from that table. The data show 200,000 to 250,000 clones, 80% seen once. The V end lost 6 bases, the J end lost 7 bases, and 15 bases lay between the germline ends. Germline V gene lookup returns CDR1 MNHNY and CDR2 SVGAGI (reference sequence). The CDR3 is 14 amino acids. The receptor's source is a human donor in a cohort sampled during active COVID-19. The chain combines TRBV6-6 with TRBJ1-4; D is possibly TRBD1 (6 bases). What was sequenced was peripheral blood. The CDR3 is CASSRGGRGEKLFF. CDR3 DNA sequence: TGTGCCAGCAGCCGAGGGGGGAGGGGTGAAAAACTGTTTTTT.